These 12 T cell receptor beta chains were all obtained from the same sample, sequenced in a study of blood T cell repertoires in COVID-19. Profiling relied on immunoSEQ multiplex PCR, and the TCRdb table lists in-frame clones only, not all of them. This repertoire shows hundreds of thousands of clones, about 87% found once; its top ten account for 6.9%. Material for sequencing was peripheral blood. The receptors were sampled from a woman in her twenties or thirties who had recovered from COVID-19.

The chain recombines TRBV5-1 with TRBJ1-6, with D perhaps matching TRBD1 (6 bases). Germline CDR1 reads SGHRS; CDR2 reads YFSETQ. V was trimmed by 5 bases and J by 11 bases, leaving 20 bases between them. The CDR3 loop spans 15 amino acids. The CDR3 nucleotides read TGCGCCAGCAGGGGGGACACGGGCTTGGGGACACCCCTCCACTTT. Translation: CASRGDTGLGTPLHF.

The CDR3 DNA is TGTGCCAGCAGTGAGGGGCGGGGCTCCTACGAGCAGTACTTC. Encoded protein: CASSEGRGSYEQYF. The chain combines TRBV2 with TRBJ2-7, with D possibly being TRBD2 (6 bases). The length of the CDR3 is 14 residues. Trimming took off 3 bases at V and 0 bases at J, with 9 bases between the two ends. Looked up from germline, CDR1 is SNHLY and CDR2 is FYNNEI.

The chain is built from TRBV28 and TRBJ1-4; D is unclear. Between the trimmed V and J ends, which lost 2 bases and 0 bases, there was a span of 4 bases. CDR1 and CDR2 from the germline V gene are MDHEN and SYDVKM. This CDR3 has 14 amino acids. Here the CDR3 DNA reads TGTGCCAGCAGTTTAAGCACAACTAATGAAAAACTGTTTTTT. Encoded protein: CASSLSTTNEKLFF.

This rearrangement joins TRBV10-1 to TRBJ1-5; the match to TRBD1 covers 10 bases. The germline V gene has CDR1 WNHNN and CDR2 SYGVQD (reference sequence). The J segment lost 0 bases and the V segment lost 6 bases, leaving 2 bases of the junction unmatched. This CDR3 comprises 15 residues. CDR3 nucleotide sequence: TGCGCCAGCAGGGGGACAGGGGATAGCAATCAGCCCCAGCATTTT. Protein sequence: CASRGTGDSNQPQHF.

This clone was seen many times. The chain uses TRBV5-4 and TRBJ2-2; D gene unclear. The V gene lost 1 base and the J gene lost 2 bases, with 3 bases spanning the gap. CDR3 length equals 13 residues. The germline V gene has CDR1 SGHNT and CDR2 YYREEE (reference sequence). The CDR3 is CASSLTNTGELFF. CDR3 sequence (DNA): TGTGCCAGCAGCTTGACAAACACCGGGGAGCTGTTTTTT.

This clone showed up just a few times. The chain is built from TRBV7-6 and TRBJ1-6, with a tentative D call TRBD1 (6 bases). The CDR3 runs 15 residues. Germline assignment: CDR1 SGHVS and CDR2 FNYEAQ. V was pared by 4 bases and J by 7 bases, with 14 bases between. CDR3 DNA sequence: TGTGCCAGCAGCTCGACTTCGGGACAAAATTCACCCCTCCACTTT. It codes for CASSSTSGQNSPLHF.

This rearrangement joins TRBV30 to TRBJ1-3; D gene ambiguous. V was trimmed by 3 bases and J by 8 bases, leaving 14 bases between them. The CDR3 spans 13 residues. From germline, CDR1 is GTSNPN and CDR2 SVGIG (reference sequence). The CDR3 sequence is CAWSGLGGDTIYF. Written as DNA, the CDR3 is TGTGCCTGGAGCGGTCTAGGCGGGGACACCATATATTTT. The complete variable domain, with remaining parts taken from reference TRBV30 and TRBJ1-3, reads SQTIHQWPATLVQPVGSPLSLECTVEGTSNPNLYWYRQAAGRGLQLLFYSVGIGQISSEVPQNLSASRPQDRQFILSSKKLLLSDSGFYLCAWSGLGGDTIYFGEGSWLTVV.

V is TRBV5-1 and J is TRBJ1-2; 7 positions agree with TRBD1. CDR1 and CDR2 from the germline V gene are SGHRS and YFSETQ. CDR3 size: 14 residues. The J segment lost 5 bases and the V segment lost 5 bases, leaving 9 bases of the junction unmatched. The DNA of the CDR3 is TGCGCCAGCAGAGAACAGGGGTTAAGTTATGGCTACACCTTC. Protein sequence: CASREQGLSYGYTF.

The genes are TRBV4-2 and TRBJ2-5; a possible D gene is TRBD2 (5 bases). Trimming cost V 4 bases and J 3 bases, with 15 bases left between them. CDR3 length: 15 residues. Germline loops: CDR1 LGHNA, CDR2 YNFKEQ. The DNA of the CDR3 is TGTGCCAGCAGCCTGGGAGCGACACTTGAAGAGACCCAGTACTTC. Translated: CASSLGATLEETQYF.

The chain is built from TRBV9 and TRBJ1-1; TRBD1 matches 9 bases. Trimming removed 4 bases from V and 4 bases from J; junction bases left unmatched: 8. The CDR3 extends over 15 amino acids. CDR1 and CDR2 (germline): SGDLS, YYNGEE. CDR3 residues: CASSLRTGESTEAFF. As DNA, the CDR3 is TGTGCCAGCAGCCTGAGGACAGGGGAGAGCACTGAAGCTTTCTTT.

The chain joins TRBV4-1 to TRBJ2-7, with D possibly TRBD2 on 5 matching bases. CDR3 length: 14 amino acids. The germline V gene encodes CDR1 MGHRA and CDR2 YSYEKL. Between the trimmed V and J ends, which lost 1 base and 6 bases, there was a span of 13 bases. The CDR3 DNA is TGCGCCAGCAGCCAAGTGCCGAGGGAGTTCGAGCAGTACTTC. It yields the protein CASSQVPREFEQYF.

In this sample, this clone turned up once. This chain uses TRBV4-2 with TRBJ2-3, with 7 bases that match TRBD2. Germline lookup yields CDR1 LGHNA and CDR2 YNFKEQ. Trimming took 3 bases from V and 1 from J; bases not matched to a gene: 4. This CDR3 comprises 15 residues. Here the CDR3 reads CASSHTSDRTDTQYF. The CDR3 region has the DNA TGTGCCAGCAGCCATACTAGCGACCGCACAGATACGCAGTATTTT.